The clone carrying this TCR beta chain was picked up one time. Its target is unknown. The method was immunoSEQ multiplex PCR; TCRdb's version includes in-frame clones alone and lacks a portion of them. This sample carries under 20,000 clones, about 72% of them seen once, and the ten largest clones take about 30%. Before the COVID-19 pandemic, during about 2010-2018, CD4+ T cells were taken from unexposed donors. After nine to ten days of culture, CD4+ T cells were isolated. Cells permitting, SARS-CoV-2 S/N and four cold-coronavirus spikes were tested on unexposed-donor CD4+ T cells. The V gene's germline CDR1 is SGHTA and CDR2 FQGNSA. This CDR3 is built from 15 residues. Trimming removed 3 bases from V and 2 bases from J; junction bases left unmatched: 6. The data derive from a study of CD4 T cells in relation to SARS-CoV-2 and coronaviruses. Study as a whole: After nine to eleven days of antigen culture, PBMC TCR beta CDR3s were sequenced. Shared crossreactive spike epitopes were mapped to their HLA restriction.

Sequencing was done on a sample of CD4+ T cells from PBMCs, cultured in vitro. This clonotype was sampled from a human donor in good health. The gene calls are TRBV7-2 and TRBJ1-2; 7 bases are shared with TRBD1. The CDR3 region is CASSFTGTVNYGYTF. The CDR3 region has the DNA TGTGCCAGCAGCTTCACCGGGACAGTGAACTATGGCTACACCTTC.